These T cell receptor beta chains were read from a single sample in a study of cytomegalovirus exposure and HLA in healthy donors. Libraries were prepared by immunoSEQ multiplex PCR; TCRdb keeps only in-frame clonotypes and omits some of them. The sample includes about 150,000 clones, over 75% of them seen just once. Specimen: PBMCs. The receptors here all came from a man aged 25 to 40 in good health and CMV-seropositive. Each CDR3 is given with its conserved first and last residue. A D gene is named only where the DNA matches it firmly. Some rows have no size entry. The others give once, few or many, or a class for an expanded clone.

v_call,cdr3_length,d_call,j_call,clone_size,cdr3_aa,cdr3_nt
TRBV5-8,15,NA,TRBJ2-5,few,CASSPRISGQETQYF,TGTGCCAGCAGCCCCCGGATCAGCGGCCAAGAGACCCAGTACTTC
TRBV5-1,15,TRBD2,TRBJ2-7,NA,CASSLGAGGAYEQYF,TGCGCCAGCAGCTTGGGGGCGGGAGGTGCCTACGAGCAGTACTTC
TRBV27,14,TRBD1,TRBJ2-7,NA,CASSYQGANHEQYF,TGTGCCAGCAGTTATCAGGGGGCTAATCACGAGCAGTACTTC
TRBV7-9,14,TRBD2,TRBJ2-1,NA,CASRVAGGMNEQFF,TGTGCCAGCAGGGTAGCGGGGGGTATGAATGAGCAGTTCTTC
TRBV10-3,12,TRBD1,TRBJ1-5,NA,CAIGTDNQPQHF,TGTGCCATCGGGACAGACAATCAGCCCCAGCATTTT
TRBV29-1,13,NA,TRBJ1-6,NA,CSVRPGNNSPLHF,TGCAGCGTTAGGCCGGGTAATAATTCACCCCTCCACTTT
TRBV30,15,TRBD1,TRBJ2-1,NA,CAWRETGGPYNEQFF,TGTGCCTGGAGAGAGACAGGGGGCCCCTACAATGAGCAGTTCTTC
TRBV19,19,TRBD1,TRBJ1-5,NA,CASSTPGQGVGGGNQPQHF,TGTGCCAGTAGTACCCCGGGACAGGGAGTTGGAGGCGGCAATCAGCCCCAGCATTTT
TRBV6-9,18,TRBD1,TRBJ2-6,once,CASSYPDRVDIGANVLTF,TGTGCCAGCAGTTATCCCGACAGGGTTGACATCGGGGCCAACGTCCTGACTTTC
TRBV6-6,12,NA,TRBJ2-4,NA,CASSFTKNSQYF,TGTGCCAGCAGCTTCACCAAAAACAGTCAGTACTTC
TRBV19,18,TRBD1,TRBJ2-7,NA,CASNIGTGGSIPSYEQYF,TGTGCCAGTAACATAGGGACAGGTGGAAGCATACCCTCCTACGAGCAGTACTTC